This T cell receptor beta chain was recorded in a study of T cells after posttransplantation cyclophosphamide. Germline V gene sequence: CDR1 SQVTM, CDR2 ANQGSEA. The CDR3 consists of 14 residues. V was clipped by 5 bases and J by 7 bases, with 18 bases between them. Study-level findings and limits: Recipient CMV seropositivity and CMV reactivation strongly tracked TRB clonality. TRB overlap between skin or GI tissue T cells and blood was limited.

Busulfan-fludarabine conditioning, marrow transplant, and cyclophosphamide on days +3 and +4 were administered. About this clone: Its target is not known.

Profiling relied on immunoSEQ multiplex PCR, and the TCRdb table lists in-frame clones only, not all of them. This sample has some 10,000 clones, with about nine tenths found just once. The clonotype comes from a male patient in his thirties who received an allogeneic stem cell transplant from a related donor, was CMV-positive, and had acute GVHD only. Some T cells may have originated in the graft donor. V and J are TRBV29-1 and TRBJ2-1, with a tentative D call TRBD2 (7 bases). Source: CD4+ T cells sorted from PBMCs, taken after allogeneic stem cell transplant with posttransplant cyclophosphamide. The CDR3 region has the DNA TGCAGCGTTAGGGGGGGCGGGGTTCGAAATGAGCAGTTCTTC. It translates to CSVRGGGVRNEQFF.